Included here is one T cell receptor beta chain sequence, with context. This entry comes from a study of T cell changes during pregnancy in multiple sclerosis. CDR1 and CDR2 (germline): SGHRS, YFSETQ. V lost 2 bases and J 2 bases, leaving 10 bases between the germline ends. CDR3 size: 14 residues. Measured with immunoSEQ multiplex PCR; TCRdb has only the in-frame clones, and not every one. The table lists tens of thousands of clones, approximately 92% of them singletons. The TCR originated in a female donor with multiple sclerosis, enrolled in a pregnancy study. This material consisted of CD8+ T cells from peripheral blood mononuclear cells, taken after pregnancy. The chain couples TRBV5-1 to TRBJ1-1; D is unclear. CDR3 DNA sequence: TGCGCCAGCAGCTTTGAACCCTATAACACTGAAGCTTTCTTT. Protein: CASSFEPYNTEAFF.